This TCR beta chain stems from a study of TIL therapy for anti-PD-1-resistant metastatic lung cancer. Turning to the study itself: Median tumor PD-L1 proportion score was under 7.5%.

Concerning this clone itself: No antigen is known for it.

The time point denotes: pre-treatment sample, taken before nivolumab and TIL therapy. Tumor tissue came from excised metastases, mostly pleural nodules or supraclavicular lymph nodes. CDR1 is LNHDA and CDR2 is SQIVND in the germline V gene (reference sequence). V was trimmed by 5 bases and J by 0 bases, leaving 17 bases between them. The CDR3 length is 17 residues. Study results and limitations: Compared with baseline intratumoral T cells, expanded TIL cultures were more clonal and less diverse (approximately 6% vs 31%).

Sequencing used immunoSEQ v3. Produced via immunoSEQ multiplex PCR; TCRdb's table is partial and in-frame only. The sample has tens of thousands of clones, less than 85% seen once. The sequence was obtained from a person between 25 and 80 years old with non-small cell lung cancer. The starting material was tumor tissue, obtained at baseline. The chain uses TRBV19 and TRBJ2-4; D assignment may be TRBD1 or TRBD2 (5 bases each). This CDR3 reads CASSAETGTLAKNIQYF. The CDR3 nucleotides read TGTGCCAGTAGTGCCGAAACCGGGACCCTAGCCAAAAACATTCAGTACTTC.